This TCR beta chain is from a study of T cell responses to AZD1222 COVID-19 vaccine. Study-wide findings and caveats: Only a handful of AZD1222 recipients tested seropositive at baseline. Repertoires were sampled only after the peak T cell response.

TCRdb's table, derived via immunoSEQ multiplex PCR, lists solely in-frame clones and lacks some. The sample contains roughly 150,000 clones, roughly nine tenths of which appear only once. Notes on this clone: Its antigen remains unknown.

Germline assignment: CDR1 SGHVS and CDR2 FQNEAQ. The CDR3 runs to 11 residues. The V end was cut by 2 bases, the J end by 2 bases, with 1 base between. The rearrangement joins TRBV7-8 to TRBJ2-7; D remains ambiguous. This receptor was obtained from an adult in good health. The sequences come from peripheral blood, collected on day 0 of AZD1222 vaccination. For the CDR3, the DNA is TGTGCCAGCAGCTTAACCTACGAGCAGTACTTC. Protein: CASSLTYEQYF.